The 30 T cell receptor beta chains presented below share a single source sample, sequenced in a study of a mutant IDH1 vaccine in newly diagnosed glioma. The time point: week 23, last vaccination. The study gave 300 ug of mutant IDH1 20-mer peptide per vaccine dose, with topical imiquimod. The antigens these receptors bind are not known. Repertoires were generated with immunoSEQ multiplex PCR, while TCRdb's copy carries only in-frame clones and drops some. The sample contains 60,000 to 100,000 clones, approximately 85% of which appear only once. The specimen was PBMCs, collected from a glioma patient whose treatment included an IDH1 peptide vaccine. The receptors originated from a woman aged 45-65 years with glioma.

The genes are TRBV9 and TRBJ2-5, with D possibly matching TRBD2 (5 bases). The germline gives CDR1 SGDLS, CDR2 YYNGEE. This CDR3 is built from 14 residues. V gave up 0 bases and J gave up 5 bases, with 11 bases separating them. In nucleotides, the CDR3 is TGTGCCAGCAGCGTAGGTACTAGGCGGGAGACCCAGTACTTC. It specifies CASSVGTRRETQYF.

V gene TRBV5-1 combines with J gene TRBJ2-7, with TRBD2 as a possible D gene (10 bases). With 4 bases removed from V and 5 bases from J, the gap between germline ends came to 28 bases. Germline CDR1 reads SGHRS; CDR2 reads YFSETQ. This CDR3 spans 18 amino acids. DNA for the CDR3: TGCGCCAGCAGCCCTAGAGACAGGGGGACTAGCGTCGTGCACGAGCAGTACTTC. Translating it yields CASSPRDRGTSVVHEQYF.

This clone was counted between two and nine times. The genes are TRBV5-1 and TRBJ2-4; the D gene could be TRBD1 or TRBD2 (6 bases each). The V end lost 5 bases, the J end lost 0 bases, and 12 bases lay between the germline ends. In germline, CDR1 is SGHRS, CDR2 YFSETQ. The CDR3 loop spans 15 amino acids. CDR3 DNA sequence: TGCGCCAGCAGGGCTGGAGGGGGAGCCAAAAACATTCAGTACTTC. Encoded protein: CASRAGGGAKNIQYF.

The J gene is TRBJ2-7, the V gene TRBV21-1; TRBD1, the table's D call, lacks a check against the DNA. TRBV21-1 is shown as a pseudogene. This CDR3 contains 17 residues. CDR3 sequence (DNA): TGTGCCAGCAGCAAGCCGGGGGACAGGAAATCCTTGTCCGAGCAGTACTTC. Translating it yields CASSKPGDRKSLSEQYF.

The chain links TRBV30 to TRBJ2-2, with D perhaps assigned TRBD1 or TRBD2 (5 bases each). The CDR3 is 13 amino acids. Germline V gene data show CDR1 as GTSNPN and CDR2 as SVGIG (reference sequence). V was trimmed by 1 base and J by 7 bases, leaving 10 bases between them. The CDR3 reads CAWSARDGGELFF. DNA of the CDR3: TGTGCCTGGAGTGCACGGGACGGCGGGGAGCTGTTTTTT.

In this sample, this clone turned up once. The V and J genes are TRBV6-5 and TRBJ2-3; D is unclear. Trimming cost V 4 bases and J 3 bases, with 5 bases left between them. The CDR3 runs 12 residues. Germline V gene data show CDR1 as MNHEY and CDR2 as SVGAGI. The CDR3 region has the DNA TGTGCCAGCAGTTCCGCAACAGATACGCAGTATTTT. Protein sequence: CASSSATDTQYF.

The V call is TRBV7-9, the J call TRBJ1-2, with a weak D call TRBD1 (6 bases). Trimming removed 5 bases at V and 3 bases at J, with 16 bases between. Germline V gene data show CDR1 as SEHNR and CDR2 as FQNEAQ (reference sequence). The CDR3 runs 15 residues. The CDR3 DNA sequence: TGTGCCAGCAGCCCCGGGAACAGGGCTTACTATGGCTACACCTTC. Protein sequence: CASSPGNRAYYGYTF. Filled out from reference TRBV7-9 and TRBJ1-2, the complete variable domain reads DTGVSQNPRHKITKRGQNVTFRCDPISEHNRLYWYRQTLGQGPEFLTYFQNEAQLEKSRLLSDRFSAERPKGSFSTLEIQRTEQGDSAMYLCASSPGNRAYYGYTFGSGTRLTVV.

The chain joins TRBV18 to TRBJ1-2; D is undetermined. In germline, CDR1 is KGHSH, CDR2 LQKENI. V was pared by 2 bases and J by 3 bases, with 16 bases between. The CDR3 totals 16 residues. CDR3 amino acids: CASSPYDPSTDYGYTF. The CDR3 region has the DNA TGTGCCAGCTCACCATACGACCCTTCGACGGACTATGGCTACACCTTC.

This sequence joins TRBV28 and TRBJ2-4; 9 nucleotides line up with TRBD1. The CDR3 spans 16 residues. Germline-derived CDR1 and CDR2 are MDHEN and SYDVKM. Trimming at V came to 5 bases and at J to 8 bases, leaving 13 bases not matched to a gene. The CDR3 loop reads CASSGAGTGIRDIQYF. DNA of the CDR3: TGTGCCAGCAGTGGAGCCGGGACAGGGATTAGGGACATTCAGTACTTC.

CDR3 sequence: CASRAPGRYTGELFF. The CDR3 coding sequence is TGTGCCAGCAGAGCGCCGGGACGATACACCGGGGAGCTGTTTTTT. This rearrangement joins TRBV6-6 to TRBJ2-2; D could derive from TRBD1 or TRBD2 (5 bases each). V shed 6 bases and J shed 3 bases, with 14 bases lying between them. This CDR3 comprises 15 residues. Germline CDR1 reads MNHNY; CDR2 reads SVGAGI (reference sequence).

This rearrangement joins TRBV19 to TRBJ1-4; a possible D gene is TRBD1 (5 bases). The CDR3 sequence is 16 residues long. The V and J ends lost 3 bases and 0 bases respectively, with 11 bases between them. Per the germline V gene, CDR1 is LNHDA and CDR2 is SQIVND (reference sequence). The DNA for the CDR3 is TGTGCCAGTAGTATCGGGGCCGCTACAACTAATGAAAAACTGTTTTTT. This translates into CASSIGAATTNEKLFF.

This rearrangement joins TRBV28 to TRBJ1-2, with 11 bases that match TRBD1. The CDR3 runs to 14 residues. The germline CDR1 and CDR2 sequences are MDHEN and SYDVKM. J gave up 4 bases and V 5 bases, and 3 bases lay outside the gene matches. The CDR3 sequence is CASSGGQGGYGYTF. The DNA of the CDR3 is TGTGCCAGCAGTGGGGGACAGGGGGGCTATGGCTACACCTTC.

The gene calls are TRBV27 and TRBJ2-4, with TRBD2 matching over 8 bases. The J segment lost 2 bases and the V segment lost 3 bases, leaving 6 bases of the junction unmatched. The CDR3 is made up of 16 amino acids. Germline V gives CDR1 MNHEY, CDR2 SMNVEV (reference sequence). CDR3 nucleotide sequence: TGTGCCAGCAGTTTCGGGGGGGCGGCCTCCAAAAACATTCAGTACTTC. Protein sequence: CASSFGGAASKNIQYF.

Points on this clone: The sample has other DNA sequences that encode this CDR3 too. The chain combines TRBV2 with TRBJ2-3, with TRBD2 identical over 11 bases. The CDR3 is 15 residues long. Per germline, CDR1 SNHLY and CDR2 FYNNEI. V trimming: 4 bases; J trimming: 2 bases; junction bases outside the gene matches: 2. The CDR3 region has the DNA TGTGCCAGCAGTGGACTAGCGGGGATCACAGATACGCAGTATTTT. Translating gives CASSGLAGITDTQYF.

This clone has more than one count but fewer than ten. The V and J genes are TRBV5-1 and TRBJ1-5, with 11 bases that match TRBD1. Germline V lookup: CDR1 SGHRS, CDR2 YFSETQ. Trimming at V came to 4 bases and at J to 9 bases, leaving 9 bases not matched to a gene. The CDR3 sequence is 15 residues long. In nucleotides, the CDR3 is TGCGCCAGCAGCGAGGGACAGGGGGGATTTTCGCCCCAGCATTTT. Protein product: CASSEGQGGFSPQHF. The full variable domain, with the rest looked up from reference TRBV5-1 and TRBJ1-5, is KAGVTQTPRYLIKTRGQQVTLSCSPISGHRSVSWYQQTPGQGLQFLFEYFSETQRNKGNFPGRFSGRQFSNSRSEMNVSTLELGDSALYLCASSEGQGGFSPQHFGDGTRLSIL.

This rearrangement joins TRBV5-6 to TRBJ2-7; weak D call: TRBD2 (6 bases). Germline V gene lookup returns CDR1 SGHDT and CDR2 YYEEEE. Trimming stripped 0 bases from V and 2 bases from J, with 9 bases between. The CDR3 consists of 14 residues. CDR3 bases: TGTGCCAGCAGCTTGGGGGCGGGGCCCTACGAGCAGTACTTC. Its translation: CASSLGAGPYEQYF.

The gene calls are TRBV2 and TRBJ1-4, with D tentatively TRBD1 (5 bases). CDR1 SNHLY and CDR2 FYNNEI come from the germline V gene. CDR3 length: 13 amino acids. V shed 3 bases and J shed 6 bases, with 8 bases lying between them. In DNA form, the CDR3 reads TGTGCCAGCAGTGATCGCAGGGATGAAAAACTGTTTTTT. Residues: CASSDRRDEKLFF.

The chain carries TRBV15 and TRBJ1-2, with D perhaps TRBD1 (6 bases). V lost 3 bases, J lost 0 bases, and 8 bases lay in between. The CDR3 sequence is 14 residues long. Germline V gene lookup returns CDR1 LNHNV and CDR2 YYDKDF (reference sequence). The CDR3 sequence is CATSRGQSNYGYTF. DNA of the CDR3: TGTGCCACCAGCAGGGGACAATCTAACTATGGCTACACCTTC.

The V and J genes are TRBV30 and TRBJ2-1; D call uncertain. This CDR3 spans 14 amino acids. Germline V lookup: CDR1 GTSNPN, CDR2 SVGIG (reference sequence). V shed 4 bases and J shed 0 bases, with 10 bases lying between them. In DNA form, the CDR3 reads TGTGCCTGGAACTTTGGTGGCTCCTACAATGAGCAGTTCTTC. Protein sequence: CAWNFGGSYNEQFF.

The rearrangement uses TRBV5-1 and TRBJ1-1; the D gene is possibly TRBD1 (5 bases). CDR1 and CDR2 from the germline V gene are SGHRS and YFSETQ. V shed 0 bases and J shed 5 bases, with 14 bases lying between them. This CDR3 has 15 amino acids. CDR3 DNA sequence: TGCGCCAGCAGCTTGGGTTTTGGGGCGGGAACTGAAGCTTTCTTT. Amino acids: CASSLGFGAGTEAFF.

This clone was counted a single time. V and J are TRBV28 and TRBJ2-3; D not certain. This CDR3 has 11 amino acids. Trimming removed 5 bases at V and 2 bases at J, with 2 bases between. Germline-derived CDR1 and CDR2 are MDHEN and SYDVKM. The CDR3 nucleotides are TGTGCCAGCAGTCACACAGATACGCAGTATTTT. This encodes CASSHTDTQYF.

V gene TRBV28 combines with J gene TRBJ2-7, with D unresolved. Between the trimmed V and J ends, which lost 2 bases and 6 bases, there was a span of 17 bases. The CDR3 loop spans 15 amino acids. The germline gives CDR1 MDHEN, CDR2 SYDVKM. The CDR3 sequence is CASSLIGRMDGEQYF. The CDR3 nucleotides read TGTGCCAGCAGTTTAATAGGCAGGATGGACGGCGAGCAGTACTTC. The full variable domain, its missing parts supplied by reference TRBV28 and TRBJ2-7, is DVKVTQSSRYLVKRTGEKVFLECVQDMDHENMFWYRQDPGLGLRLIYFSYDVKMKEKGDIPEGYSVSREKKERFSLILESASTNQTSMYLCASSLIGRMDGEQYFGPGTRLTVT.

This rearrangement joins TRBV27 to TRBJ1-1, with TRBD1 matching 8 bases. This CDR3 has 14 residues. CDR1 is MNHEY and CDR2 is SMNVEV in the germline V gene (reference sequence). Trimming took 5 bases from V and 2 from J; bases not matched to a gene: 4. DNA for the CDR3: TGTGCCAGCAGTCGGACAGGGATAAACACTGAAGCTTTCTTT. This gives the protein CASSRTGINTEAFF.

The chain combines TRBV29-1 with TRBJ1-1; 7 bases map to TRBD1. V dropped 4 bases and J dropped 0; count of bases not matched to a gene: 2. Germline V gives CDR1 SQVTM, CDR2 ANQGSEA. This CDR3 spans 13 amino acids. CDR3 loop: CSVGQGLNTEAFF. DNA for the CDR3: TGCAGCGTTGGACAGGGTCTGAACACTGAAGCTTTCTTT.

The chain uses TRBV6-5 and TRBJ2-5, with 12 positions matching TRBD2. V lost 6 bases and J lost 7; bases outside the gene matches: 3. This CDR3 region has 13 residues. Germline-derived CDR1 and CDR2 are MNHEY and SVGAGI. CDR3 DNA sequence: TGTGCCAGCAGCCGGGGACTAGCGGGGACCCAGTACTTC. As protein: CASSRGLAGTQYF.

This rearrangement joins TRBV19 to TRBJ2-1; TRBD2 aligns across 16 bases. Germline values: CDR1 LNHDA, CDR2 SQIVND (reference sequence). The CDR3 totals 16 residues. The trim removed 6 bases at V and 9 bases at J, leaving 8 bases unmatched. The DNA for the CDR3 is TGTGCCAGTAGGTCCGGGACTAGCGGGAGGGCCAGTGAGCAGTTCTTC. Residues: CASRSGTSGRASEQFF.

J is TRBJ1-5 and V is TRBV29-1; D not resolved. Germline V gene lookup returns CDR1 SQVTM and CDR2 ANQGSEA. The V end was cut by 5 bases, the J end by 4 bases, with 9 bases between. The CDR3 runs 12 residues. CDR3 bases: TGCAGCGTTCGCGACGGGAATCAGCCCCAGCATTTT. Protein: CSVRDGNQPQHF.

The CDR3 loop reads CASSSPKGAVVSGELFF. CDR3 nucleotides: TGTGCCAGCAGCTCCCCGAAGGGGGCGGTGGTGTCCGGGGAGCTGTTTTTT. This chain uses TRBV11-2 with TRBJ2-2, with TRBD1 matching 7 bases. The V segment lost 4 bases and the J segment 6 bases; nucleotides outside the gene matches: 14. The V gene's germline CDR1 is SGHAT and CDR2 FQNNGV. The CDR3 covers 17 residues.

The chain has TRBV28 and TRBJ2-7; D remains unclear. Looked up from germline, CDR1 is MDHEN and CDR2 is SYDVKM. Trimming stripped 8 bases from V and 3 bases from J, with 11 bases between. The CDR3 has 12 residues. CDR3 nucleotides: TGTGCCAGCGGAGATTCAATCTACGAGCAGTACTTC. Translated: CASGDSIYEQYF.

The CDR3, as DNA: TGTGCCAGCAGCTTTGTTGGCAGGGCCTATAACTATGGCTACACCTTC. Translation gives CASSFVGRAYNYGYTF. The chain carries TRBV12-1 and TRBJ1-2; TRBD1 is the table's D call and was not checked against the DNA. TRBV12-1 is termed a pseudogene. The CDR3 loop spans 16 amino acids.